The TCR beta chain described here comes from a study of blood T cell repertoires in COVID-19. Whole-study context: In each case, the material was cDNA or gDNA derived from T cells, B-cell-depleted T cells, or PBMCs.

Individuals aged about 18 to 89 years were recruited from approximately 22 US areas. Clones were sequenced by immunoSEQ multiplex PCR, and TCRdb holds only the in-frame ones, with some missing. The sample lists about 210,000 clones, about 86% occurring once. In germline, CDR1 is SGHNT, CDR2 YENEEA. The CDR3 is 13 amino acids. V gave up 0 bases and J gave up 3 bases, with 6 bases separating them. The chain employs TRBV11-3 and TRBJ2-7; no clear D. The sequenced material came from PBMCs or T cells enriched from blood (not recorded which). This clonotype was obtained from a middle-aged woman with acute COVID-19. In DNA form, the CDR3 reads TGTGCCAGCAGCTTAGACGTCGGCTACGAGCAGTACTTC. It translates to CASSLDVGYEQYF.